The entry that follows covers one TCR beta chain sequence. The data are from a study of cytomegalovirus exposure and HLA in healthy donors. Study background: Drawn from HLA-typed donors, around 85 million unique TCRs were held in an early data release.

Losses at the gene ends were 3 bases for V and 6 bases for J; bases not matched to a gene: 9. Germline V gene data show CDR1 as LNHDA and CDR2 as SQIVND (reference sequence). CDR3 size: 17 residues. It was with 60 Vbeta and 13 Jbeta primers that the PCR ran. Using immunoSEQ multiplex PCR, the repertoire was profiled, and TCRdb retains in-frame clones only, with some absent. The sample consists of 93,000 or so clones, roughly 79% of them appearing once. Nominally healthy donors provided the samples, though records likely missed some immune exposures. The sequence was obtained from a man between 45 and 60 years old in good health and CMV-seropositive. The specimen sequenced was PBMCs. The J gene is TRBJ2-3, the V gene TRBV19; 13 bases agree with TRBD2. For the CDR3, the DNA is TGTGCCAGTAGTATGAAGACTAGCGGGAGGACGGTGGATACGCAGTATTTT. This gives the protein CASSMKTSGRTVDTQYF.